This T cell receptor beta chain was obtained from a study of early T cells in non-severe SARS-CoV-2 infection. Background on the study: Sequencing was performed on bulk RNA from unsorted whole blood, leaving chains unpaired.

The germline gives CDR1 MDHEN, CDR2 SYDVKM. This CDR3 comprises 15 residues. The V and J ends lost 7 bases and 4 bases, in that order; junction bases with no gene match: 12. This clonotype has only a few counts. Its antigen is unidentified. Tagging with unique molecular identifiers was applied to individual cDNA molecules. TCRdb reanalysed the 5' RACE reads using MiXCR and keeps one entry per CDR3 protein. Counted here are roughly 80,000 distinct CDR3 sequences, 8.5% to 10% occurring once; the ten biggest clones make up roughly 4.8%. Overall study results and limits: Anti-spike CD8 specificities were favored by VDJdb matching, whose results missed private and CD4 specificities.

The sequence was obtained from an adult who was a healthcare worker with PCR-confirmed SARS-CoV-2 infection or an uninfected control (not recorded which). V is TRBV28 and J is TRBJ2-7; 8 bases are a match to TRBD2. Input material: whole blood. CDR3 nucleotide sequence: TGTGCCAGCACCCCGGGGGGGGTGCCTGGGTACGAGCAGTACTTC. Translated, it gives CASTPGGVPGYEQYF.